This T cell receptor (beta chain) was profiled in a study of T cells in localized non-small cell lung cancer. This clone was observed a single time. TCRdb keeps only in-frame clones here, not all; method: immunoSEQ multiplex PCR. The table shows around 28,000 clones, with 90% to 95% occurring only once. This CDR3 contains 16 residues. The V and J ends lost 2 bases and 2 bases respectively, with 14 bases between them. Germline lookup yields CDR1 SGHRS and CDR2 YFSETQ. This TCR came from a woman aged 40 to 75 with stage I lung adenocarcinoma. This material consisted of peripheral blood, taken before any cancer treatment. This chain joins TRBV5-1 and TRBJ2-1, with D perhaps TRBD2 (6 bases). The CDR3 DNA follows: TGCGCCAGCAGCTTACGGGAGTTGGGGACCTACAATGAGCAGTTCTTC. Its protein product is CASSLRELGTYNEQFF.